This record covers a single T cell receptor (beta chain). The sample comes from a study of T cell changes during pregnancy in multiple sclerosis. The assay was immunoSEQ multiplex PCR, and TCRdb's table has in-frame clones only and misses some. There are about 69,000 clones in the sample; 92% occur only once, and under 2% lies in the top ten. The V gene's germline CDR1 is SQVTM and CDR2 ANQGSEA. The CDR3 extends over 16 amino acids. J lost 5 bases, V lost 6 bases, and 16 bases had no gene match. The sequence came from a female donor in good health, enrolled as a control in a pregnancy study. The sample here was peripheral blood, taken in the third trimester of pregnancy. The chain recombines TRBV29-1 with TRBJ2-1; 7 bases agree with TRBD1. The chain's CDR3 is CSVVEPGQRFNNEQFF. CDR3 coding DNA: TGCAGCGTCGTCGAACCGGGACAGAGGTTTAACAATGAGCAGTTCTTC.